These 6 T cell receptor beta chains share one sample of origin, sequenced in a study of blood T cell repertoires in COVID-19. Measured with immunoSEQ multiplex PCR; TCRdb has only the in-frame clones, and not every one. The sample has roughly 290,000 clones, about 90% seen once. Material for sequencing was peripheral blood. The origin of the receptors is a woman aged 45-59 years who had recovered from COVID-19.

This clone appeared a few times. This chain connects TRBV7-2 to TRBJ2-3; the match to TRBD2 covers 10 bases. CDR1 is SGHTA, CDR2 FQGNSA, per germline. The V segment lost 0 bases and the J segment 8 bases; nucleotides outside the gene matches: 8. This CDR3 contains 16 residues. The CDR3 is CASSLASGGPQGTQYF. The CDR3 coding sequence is TGTGCCAGCAGCTTAGCTAGCGGGGGGCCTCAGGGTACGCAGTATTTT.

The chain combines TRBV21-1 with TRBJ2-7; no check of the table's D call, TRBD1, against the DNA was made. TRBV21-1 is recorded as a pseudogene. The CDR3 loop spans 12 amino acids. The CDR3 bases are TGTGCCAGCAGCAAAGTGGCCCGAGAGCAGTACTTC. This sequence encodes CASSKVAREQYF.

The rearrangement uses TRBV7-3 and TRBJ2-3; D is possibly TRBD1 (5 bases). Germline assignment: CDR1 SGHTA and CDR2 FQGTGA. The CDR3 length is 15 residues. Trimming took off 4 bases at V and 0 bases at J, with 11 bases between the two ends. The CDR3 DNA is TGTGCCAGCAGCTCTTCGGCAGGGAGCACAGATACGCAGTATTTT. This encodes CASSSSAGSTDTQYF.

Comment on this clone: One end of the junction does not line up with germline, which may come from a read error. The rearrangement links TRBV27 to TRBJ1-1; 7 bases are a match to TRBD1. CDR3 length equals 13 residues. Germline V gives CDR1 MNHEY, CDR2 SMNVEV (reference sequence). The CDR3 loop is CASSLTGARGLIF. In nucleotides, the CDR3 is TGTGCCAGCAGTCTCACAGGGGCGCGGGGTTTAATCTTT.

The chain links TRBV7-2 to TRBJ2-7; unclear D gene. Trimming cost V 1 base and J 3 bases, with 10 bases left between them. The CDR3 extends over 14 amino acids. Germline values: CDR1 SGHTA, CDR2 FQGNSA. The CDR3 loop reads CASSLGSGLYEQYF. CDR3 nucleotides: TGTGCCAGCAGCTTAGGTTCGGGTCTCTACGAGCAGTACTTC.

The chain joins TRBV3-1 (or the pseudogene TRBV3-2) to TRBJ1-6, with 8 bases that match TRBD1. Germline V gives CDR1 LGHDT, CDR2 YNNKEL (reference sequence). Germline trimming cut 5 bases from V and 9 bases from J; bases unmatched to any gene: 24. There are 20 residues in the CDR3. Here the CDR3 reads CASSSLLGQGSKKRGSPLHF. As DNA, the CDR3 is TGTGCCAGCAGCTCTCTATTAGGACAGGGATCCAAAAAACGAGGTTCACCCCTCCACTTT.